The 3 T cell receptor beta chains below come from one sample, sequenced in a study of cytomegalovirus exposure and HLA in healthy donors. Amplification used 60 Vbeta primers and 13 Jbeta primers. Measured with immunoSEQ multiplex PCR; TCRdb has only the in-frame clones, and not every one. The sample contains roughly 34,000 clones, roughly 69% of which appear only once. Sequenced input: PBMCs. These receptors were obtained from a man between 25 and 39 years old in good health and CMV-seronegative.

V gene TRBV4-2 combines with J gene TRBJ1-1; 8 nucleotides match TRBD1. The junction had 9 bases not matched to a gene; V was cut back by 3 bases and J by 6 bases. The CDR3 is 15 residues long. The V gene's germline CDR1 is LGHNA and CDR2 YNFKEQ. CDR3 sequence: CASSQVGQGAPEAFF. The CDR3 DNA is TGTGCCAGCAGCCAGGTGGGGCAGGGGGCCCCTGAAGCTTTCTTT.

The chain has TRBV20-1 and TRBJ1-4; D gene unclear. V was clipped by 0 bases and J by 9 bases, with 5 bases between them. The CDR3 sequence is 11 residues long. CDR1 is DFQATT, CDR2 SNEGSKA, per germline (reference sequence). The CDR3 DNA is TGCAGTGCTAGAGACCTTAAAAAACTGTTTTTT. It translates to CSARDLKKLFF.

This sequence joins TRBV7-2 and TRBJ1-1; D might be TRBD1 (5 bases). Per germline, CDR1 SGHTA and CDR2 FQGNSA. Trimming left V 5 bases short and J 0 bases short, with 13 bases between. The CDR3 runs to 15 residues. Written as DNA, the CDR3 is TGTGCCAGCAGCCGGAGACAGACCGTGAACACTGAAGCTTTCTTT. It yields the protein CASSRRQTVNTEAFF.